These T cell receptor beta chains were read from a single sample in a study of T cells in Graves' hyperthyroidism and ophthalmopathy. TCRdb used MiXCR to reprocess the multiplex PCR reads, holding one entry per CDR3 protein. The table records roughly 570,000 distinct CDR3 sequences, about a sixth of them present only once. Input material: blood. These receptors were obtained from a woman under 40 with Graves' hyperthyroidism. CDR3s include the opening cysteine and the closing phenylalanine or tryptophan. The D gene is left open where the match is weak. The size field is filled for only some rows; it gives once, few, many or a size class.

size: .; V: TRBV29-1; D: TRBD1; J: TRBJ1-2; CDR3: CSVLTGGRNYGYTF; DNA: TGCAGCGTTCTGACAGGGGGAAGAAACTATGGCTACACCTTC
size: many; V: TRBV7-2; D: TRBD2; J: TRBJ2-6; CDR3: CASSLVGTSNSGANVLTF; DNA: TGTGCCAGCAGCTTAGTGGGGACTAGCAACTCTGGGGCCAACGTCCTGACTTTC
size: few; V: TRBV10-3; D: .; J: TRBJ2-1; CDR3: CAISESPGVNEQFF; DNA: TGTGCCATCAGTGAGTCCCCGGGGGTCAATGAGCAGTTCTTC
size: .; V: TRBV10-3; D: TRBD1; J: TRBJ2-3; CDR3: CAISLQGAAVTDTQYF; DNA: TGTGCCATCAGTTTACAGGGGGCCGCCGTCACAGATACGCAGTATTTT
size: many; V: TRBV6-1; D: .; J: TRBJ1-3; CDR3: CASSRDTASGNTIYF; DNA: TGTGCCAGCAGTCGGGACACAGCCTCTGGAAACACCATATATTTT
size: many; V: TRBV6-5; D: .; J: TRBJ2-1; CDR3: CASSYGARAYEQFF; DNA: TGTGCCAGCAGTTACGGGGCGAGGGCGTATGAGCAGTTCTTC
size: .; V: TRBV11-2; D: TRBD1; J: TRBJ1-4; CDR3: CASSFGTGPTNEKLFF; DNA: TGTGCCAGCAGCTTCGGGACAGGGCCAACTAATGAAAAACTGTTTTTT
size: many; V: TRBV19; D: .; J: TRBJ2-2; CDR3: CASQLAGELFF; DNA: TGTGCCAGTCAGTTAGCCGGGGAGCTGTTTTTT
size: many; V: TRBV7-2; D: .; J: TRBJ2-3; CDR3: CASSLELGGQDTQYF; DNA: TGTGCCAGCAGCTTAGAGTTAGGGGGACAAGATACGCAGTATTTT
size: many; V: TRBV4-3; D: TRBD2; J: TRBJ2-1; CDR3: CASSQAIGLAGTSSYNEQFF; DNA: TGCGCCAGCAGCCAAGCGATCGGACTAGCGGGGACTAGCTCCTACAATGAGCAGTTCTTC